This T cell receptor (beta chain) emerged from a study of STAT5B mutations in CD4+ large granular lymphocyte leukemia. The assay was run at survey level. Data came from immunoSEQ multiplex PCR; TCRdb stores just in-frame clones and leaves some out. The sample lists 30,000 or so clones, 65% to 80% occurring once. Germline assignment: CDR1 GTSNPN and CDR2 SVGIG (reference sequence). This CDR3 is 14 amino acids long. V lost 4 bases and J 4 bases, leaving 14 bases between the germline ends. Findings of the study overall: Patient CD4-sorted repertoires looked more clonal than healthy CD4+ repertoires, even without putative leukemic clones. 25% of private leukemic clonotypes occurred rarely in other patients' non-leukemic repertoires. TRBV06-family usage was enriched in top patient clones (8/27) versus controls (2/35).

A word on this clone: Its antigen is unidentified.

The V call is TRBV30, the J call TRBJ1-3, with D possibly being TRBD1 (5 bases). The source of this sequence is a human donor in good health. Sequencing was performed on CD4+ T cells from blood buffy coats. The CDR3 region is CAWKPGRWGNTIYF. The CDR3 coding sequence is TGTGCCTGGAAACCGGGACGTTGGGGAAACACCATATATTTT.